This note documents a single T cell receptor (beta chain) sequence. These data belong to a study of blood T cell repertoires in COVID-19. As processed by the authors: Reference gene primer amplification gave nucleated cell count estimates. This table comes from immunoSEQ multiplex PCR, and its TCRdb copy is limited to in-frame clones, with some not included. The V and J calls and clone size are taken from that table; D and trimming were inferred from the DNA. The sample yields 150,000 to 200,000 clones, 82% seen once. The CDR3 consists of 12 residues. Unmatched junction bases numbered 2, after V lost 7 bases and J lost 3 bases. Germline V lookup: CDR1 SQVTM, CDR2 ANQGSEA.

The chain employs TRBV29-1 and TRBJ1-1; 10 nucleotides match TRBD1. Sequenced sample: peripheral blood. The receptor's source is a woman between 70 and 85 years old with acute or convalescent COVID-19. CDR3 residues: CSGGTGDTEAFF. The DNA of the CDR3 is TGCAGCGGGGGGACAGGGGACACTGAAGCTTTCTTT.